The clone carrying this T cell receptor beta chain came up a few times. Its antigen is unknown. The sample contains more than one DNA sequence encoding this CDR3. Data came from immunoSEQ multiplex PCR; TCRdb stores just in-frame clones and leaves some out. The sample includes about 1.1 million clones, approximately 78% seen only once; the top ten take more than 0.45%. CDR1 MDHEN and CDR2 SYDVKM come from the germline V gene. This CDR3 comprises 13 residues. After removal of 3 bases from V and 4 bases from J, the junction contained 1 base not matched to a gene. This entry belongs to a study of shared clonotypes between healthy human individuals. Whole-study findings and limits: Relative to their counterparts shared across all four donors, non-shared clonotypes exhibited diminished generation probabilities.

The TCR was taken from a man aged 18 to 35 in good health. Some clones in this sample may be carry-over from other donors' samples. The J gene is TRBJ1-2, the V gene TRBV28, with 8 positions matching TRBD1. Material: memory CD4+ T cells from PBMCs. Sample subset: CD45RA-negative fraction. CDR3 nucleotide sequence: TGTGCCAGCAGTTTGACAGGGGTCTATGGCTACACCTTC. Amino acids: CASSLTGVYGYTF.